This record looks at one T cell receptor (beta chain) sequence and its context. The antigen is unknown. This record belongs to a study of T cell responses to AZD1222 COVID-19 vaccine. Study findings and constraints: In the spike-specific TCR repertoire, nearly half reportedly target unmutated variant regions. Donors skewed white British and female; clonal diversity was possibly underestimated. Spike-spanning, vaccine-associated CD4 TCRs were dominant at 160-218 and 743-854.

Measured with immunoSEQ multiplex PCR; TCRdb has only the in-frame clones, and not every one. In the table there are more than 95,000 clones, about 90% of which are singletons. The V gene's germline CDR1 is MNHEY and CDR2 SMNVEV (reference sequence). The CDR3 consists of 16 residues. Trimming pared 5 bases from V and 4 bases from J, leaving 17 bases between. This TCR was sampled from an adult in good health. The source was peripheral blood, collected on day 0 of AZD1222 vaccination. This chain connects TRBV27 to TRBJ2-2, with no clear D. The CDR3 DNA sequence: TGTGCCAGCAGTCCCTTTAGTACGGCCTTCACCGGGGAGCTGTTTTTT. Its translation: CASSPFSTAFTGELFF.